Below, 15 T cell receptor beta chains from the same sample are listed, as sequenced in a study of spatial heterogeneity in lung cancer. Regarding time point: sample taken at primary tumor resection. In each case, whole RNA from tumor, nontumor lung or frozen PBMC was sequenced unsorted. Via MiXCR, TCRdb re-called the 5' RACE reads, giving one row per CDR3 protein. The sample carries 8,500 to 9,000 distinct CDR3 sequences, approximately 5% recorded once. The sample was PBMCs, taken at surgery. Receptors originate from a male donor with early-stage non-small cell lung cancer.

In this sample, this clonotype turned up many times. This beta chain is off target for a library built for alpha chains, so its abundance means little. The chain couples TRBV4-3 to TRBJ1-2; D remains ambiguous. With 3 bases removed from V and 7 bases from J, the gap between germline ends came to 12 bases. Germline CDR1 reads LGHNA; CDR2 reads YSLEER. The CDR3 contains 13 residues. The CDR3 DNA sequence: TGCGCCAGCAGCCATAAAAAGGCGGGTGGCTACACCTTC. It translates to CASSHKKAGGYTF.

Many counts were recorded for this clonotype. This beta chain is off target for a library built for alpha chains, so its abundance means little. The rearrangement joins TRBV7-2 to TRBJ1-4; perhaps TRBD1 as D (5 bases). The V gene's germline CDR1 is SGHTA and CDR2 FQGNSA. V shed 5 bases and J shed 1 base, with 11 bases lying between them. CDR3 length: 15 amino acids. CDR3 nucleotide sequence: TGTGCCAGCAGCCAGGGACGGCTAACTAATGAAAAACTGTTTTTT. Encoded protein: CASSQGRLTNEKLFF.

In this sample, this clonotype is medium-sized. The size of this beta chain means little, since it is a stray read in a library made for alpha chains. The chain uses TRBV2 and TRBJ1-2; D perhaps matches TRBD1 (6 bases). The CDR3 has 12 amino acids. Per germline, CDR1 SNHLY and CDR2 FYNNEI. Trimming cost V 7 bases and J 4 bases, with 10 bases left between them. The CDR3 loop is CASIDRSYGYTF. The CDR3 nucleotides are TGTGCCAGCATCGACAGGTCCTATGGCTACACCTTC.

This clonotype is medium-sized (0.01 to 0.1%) in the sample. This beta chain turned up in a library designed for alpha chains; as an off-target read, its abundance says little. The gene calls are TRBV6-1 and TRBJ2-1, with D possibly matching TRBD1 (6 bases). The ends were cut back, 2 bases at V and 0 bases at J, with 8 bases in the middle. Germline loops: CDR1 MNHNS, CDR2 SASEGT. The CDR3 contains 15 residues. CDR3 in amino acids: CASSEQGPSYNEQFF. Written as DNA, the CDR3 is TGTGCCAGCAGTGAACAGGGGCCCTCCTACAATGAGCAGTTCTTC.

Ten or more counts support this clonotype. Since the library was made to target alpha chains, this beta chain is a stray read and its abundance is not meaningful. The chain uses TRBV28 and TRBJ2-3; weak D call: TRBD2 (5 bases). Trimming removed 6 bases from V and 0 bases from J, with 16 bases in between. The germline gives CDR1 MDHEN, CDR2 SYDVKM. The CDR3 is 16 residues long. CDR3 DNA: TGTGCCAGCAGGGCGGGTGGGCGGACTAGCACAGATACGCAGTATTTT. Protein product: CASRAGGRTSTDTQYF. The variable domain in full, completed from reference TRBV28 and TRBJ2-3, reads DVKVTQSSRYLVKRTGEKVFLECVQDMDHENMFWYRQDPGLGLRLIYFSYDVKMKEKGDIPEGYSVSREKKERFSLILESASTNQTSMYLCASRAGGRTSTDTQYFGPGTRLTVL.

By sample share, this clonotype is medium-sized. Since it is a stray read in a library aimed at alpha chains, this beta chain has a size that is not meaningful. The genes are TRBV7-9 and TRBJ2-3; 10 bases match TRBD2. Per germline, CDR1 SEHNR and CDR2 FQNEAQ (reference sequence). This CDR3 spans 17 amino acids. The trim removed 5 bases at V and 6 bases at J, leaving 14 bases unmatched. The CDR3 DNA is TGTGCCAGCAGCCCTCGGTCGGCTAGCGGGGGTCGTGATACGCAGTATTTT. As protein: CASSPRSASGGRDTQYF.

Notes on this clonotype: This beta chain is a stray read from a library made for alpha chains; its abundance is not meaningful. The chain has TRBV21-1 and TRBJ2-2; the table's D call TRBD1 went unverified against the DNA. TRBV21-1 is a pseudogene locus. The CDR3 is made up of 14 amino acids. CDR3 in amino acids: CASSRGQGHQELFF. CDR3 nucleotide sequence: TGTGCCAGCAGCAGAGGACAGGGACACCAGGAGCTGTTTTTT.

This clonotype was counted many times. This beta chain represents an off-target read in a library built for alpha chains; its size is of limited meaning. The J gene is TRBJ1-1, the V gene TRBV5-1; 8 bases map to TRBD1. The germline gives CDR1 SGHRS, CDR2 YFSETQ. The ends lost 0 bases at V and 9 bases at J; junction bases unmatched: 7. The CDR3 is 14 residues long. In nucleotides, the CDR3 is TGCGCCAGCAGCTTGGAGCCAGGGGGCCTTCAAGCTTTCTTT. It is translated as CASSLEPGGLQAFF.

The sample holds many counts of this clonotype. The size of this beta chain means little, since it is a stray read in a library made for alpha chains. The CDR3 here is CASSLTVRNTEAFF. Here the CDR3 DNA reads TGTGCCAGCAGTCTTACAGTGAGGAACACTGAAGCTTTCTTT. The chain uses TRBV28 and TRBJ1-1; D gene ambiguous. Trimming removed 5 bases at V and 1 base at J, with 11 bases between. Germline CDR1 reads MDHEN; CDR2 reads SYDVKM. The CDR3 covers 14 residues. The whole variable domain, remainder taken from reference TRBV28 and TRBJ1-1, is DVKVTQSSRYLVKRTGEKVFLECVQDMDHENMFWYRQDPGLGLRLIYFSYDVKMKEKGDIPEGYSVSREKKERFSLILESASTNQTSMYLCASSLTVRNTEAFFGQGTRLTVV.

With regard to this clonotype: Since the library was made to target alpha chains, this beta chain is a stray read and its abundance is not meaningful. The V and J genes are TRBV7-2 and TRBJ1-1, with TRBD1 as a possible D gene (5 bases). Germline V gene sequence: CDR1 SGHTA, CDR2 FQGNSA. The V end lost 5 bases, the J end lost 3 bases, and 19 bases lay between the germline ends. The CDR3 spans 16 residues. CDR3 DNA sequence: TGTGCCAGCAGCCTTACCCAGGGCGGGGTTGACACTGAAGCTTTCTTT. This encodes CASSLTQGGVDTEAFF.

This clonotype was picked up many times. The size of this beta chain means little, since it is a stray read in a library made for alpha chains. The V call is TRBV20-1, the J call TRBJ1-2; no definite D call. Germline CDR1 DFQATT, CDR2 SNEGSKA (reference sequence). The CDR3 is 15 amino acids. Between the trimmed V and J ends, which lost 2 bases and 2 bases, there was a span of 15 bases. The CDR3 sequence: CSARTSVHGNYGYTF. DNA for the CDR3: TGCAGTGCTAGAACCTCGGTACATGGGAACTATGGCTACACCTTC.

This clonotype occurred many times. A library made for alpha chains picked up this beta chain off target, so its size means little. The chain combines TRBV20-1 with TRBJ1-6; 10 positions agree with TRBD1. This CDR3 comprises 15 residues. J was trimmed by 10 bases and V by 4 bases; bases with no gene match: 10. The V gene's germline CDR1 is DFQATT and CDR2 SNEGSKA (reference sequence). The CDR3 DNA reads TGCAGTGCTATAGGAAGGGACAGGGGTGGATCACCCCTCCACTTT. Its protein product is CSAIGRDRGGSPLHF.

This clonotype was seen repeatedly, ten times or more. This beta chain came through as a stray read in a library set up for alpha chains, and its size says little. This sequence joins TRBV5-1 and TRBJ2-4; weak D call: TRBD2 (6 bases). CDR1 is SGHRS, CDR2 YFSETQ, per germline. V shed 0 bases and J shed 1 base, with 8 bases lying between them. The CDR3 spans 15 residues. DNA of the CDR3: TGCGCCAGCAGCTTGGGTGCGGGGGCCAAAAACATTCAGTACTTC. This sequence encodes CASSLGAGAKNIQYF.

This clonotype showed up many times. The library was built for alpha chains, so this beta chain is an off-target read and its size means little. The rearrangement links TRBV7-2 to TRBJ2-1, with 8 bases matching TRBD2. There are 14 residues in the CDR3. With V trimmed by 2 bases and J by 16 bases, 13 bases remained unmatched. CDR1 is SGHTA and CDR2 is FQGNSA in the germline V gene. The chain's CDR3 is CASSLPWTSLVFFF. For the CDR3, the DNA is TGTGCCAGCAGCTTACCGTGGACTAGCTTAGTATTTTTCTTC.

Ten or more counts support this clonotype. Since the library was made to target alpha chains, this beta chain is a stray read and its abundance is not meaningful. The chain has TRBV2 and TRBJ2-7; possibly TRBD1 for D (5 bases). Trimming stripped 6 bases from V and 2 bases from J, with 11 bases between. CDR3 length equals 13 residues. The V gene's germline CDR1 is SNHLY and CDR2 FYNNEI. For the CDR3, the DNA is TGTGCCAGCAGACACAGGAGCCCCTACGAGCAGTACTTC. Translated, it gives CASRHRSPYEQYF.